One and the same sample provided the 32 T cell receptor beta chains below, sequenced in a study of cytomegalovirus exposure and HLA in healthy donors. TCRdb's table, derived via immunoSEQ multiplex PCR, lists solely in-frame clones and lacks some. The profile shows 140,000 to 150,000 clones, roughly nine tenths of them singletons. The sequenced material came from PBMCs. Every receptor here comes from a man aged 18 to 30 in good health and CMV-seronegative.

This clone was counted once. This sequence joins TRBV6-6 and TRBJ1-5, with D possibly TRBD1 on 6 matching bases. Germline V gene sequence: CDR1 MNHNY, CDR2 SVGAGI (reference sequence). This CDR3 region has 13 residues. With 6 bases removed from V and 4 bases from J, the gap between germline ends came to 10 bases. The CDR3 sequence: CASREDRNQPQHF. The CDR3 DNA follows: TGTGCCAGCAGAGAAGACAGGAATCAGCCCCAGCATTTT.

The V gene is TRBV7-9, the J gene TRBJ2-7; TRBD1 matches 7 bases. CDR1 and CDR2 from the germline V gene are SEHNR and FQNEAQ (reference sequence). J lost 6 bases, V lost 2 bases, and 10 bases had no gene match. This CDR3 has 15 residues. CDR3 in DNA: TGTGCCAGCAGCTTATCGGTGAGCGCAGGGGGCGAGCAGTACGTC. Its protein product is CASSLSVSAGGEQYV.

This clone is a singleton in its sample. The chain carries TRBV10-2 and TRBJ2-4; D gene unclear. Trimming took off 5 bases at V and 1 base at J, with 12 bases between the two ends. Looked up from germline, CDR1 is WSHSY and CDR2 is SAAADI. CDR3 length equals 15 residues. The DNA of the CDR3 is TGCGCCAGCAGTTCACGCAGTACGGCCAAAAACATTCAGTACTTC. It is translated as CASSSRSTAKNIQYF.

The genes are TRBV30 and TRBJ1-5, with D hard to call. Trimming pared 5 bases from V and 3 bases from J, leaving 20 bases between. Germline V lookup: CDR1 GTSNPN, CDR2 SVGIG (reference sequence). The CDR3 is made up of 16 amino acids. For the CDR3, the DNA is TGTGCCTGGGGTGACGGCGGAAAATTTCACAATCAGCCCCAGCATTTT. It translates to CAWGDGGKFHNQPQHF.

Here the CDR3 DNA reads TGTGCCAGCAGCGCCCTGGACAGGGTCGTCTATGGCTACACCTTC. The encoded protein is CASSALDRVVYGYTF. V is TRBV9 and J is TRBJ1-2; 8 bases fit TRBD1. The CDR3 length is 15 residues. CDR1 SGDLS and CDR2 YYNGEE come from the germline V gene. Trimming at V came to 3 bases and at J to 4 bases, leaving 8 bases not matched to a gene.

The chain carries TRBV25-1 and TRBJ1-6; D not resolved. The CDR3 totals 12 residues. Germline CDR1 MGHDK, CDR2 SYGVNS. Between the trimmed V and J ends, which lost 7 bases and 10 bases, there was a span of 11 bases. CDR3 bases: TGTGCCAGCACGCACAGTACCTCACCCCTCCACTTT. This sequence encodes CASTHSTSPLHF.

The V gene is TRBV9, the J gene TRBJ2-2; D is ambiguous. V lost 0 bases and J 1 base, leaving 7 bases between the germline ends. The CDR3 spans 15 residues. Germline V gene sequence: CDR1 SGDLS, CDR2 YYNGEE. CDR3 in amino acids: CASSVVSVNTGELFF. CDR3 DNA sequence: TGTGCCAGCAGCGTAGTGTCCGTGAACACCGGGGAGCTGTTTTTT.

The genes are TRBV7-9 and TRBJ2-3; tentative D call: TRBD1 (6 bases). The CDR3 length is 17 residues. V was trimmed by 4 bases and J by 1 base, leaving 18 bases between them. Germline assignment: CDR1 SEHNR and CDR2 FQNEAQ (reference sequence). CDR3 sequence reads: CASSSGAAGTRTDTQYF. The CDR3 nucleotides read TGTGCCAGCAGCTCAGGGGCCGCCGGGACGCGCACAGATACGCAGTATTTT.

The sample holds one count of this clone. The genes are TRBV18 and TRBJ1-1; D is unclear. Trimming cost V 0 bases and J 0 bases, with 8 bases left between them. This CDR3 comprises 15 residues. Germline V gene data show CDR1 as KGHSH and CDR2 as LQKENI. Written as DNA, the CDR3 is TGTGCCAGCTCACCACCGACAAGCATGAACACTGAAGCTTTCTTT. Translated, it gives CASSPPTSMNTEAFF.

The chain has TRBV9 and TRBJ1-4; tentative D call: TRBD1 (5 bases). Germline V gene lookup returns CDR1 SGDLS and CDR2 YYNGEE. CDR3 length equals 13 residues. V was pared by 0 bases and J by 9 bases, with 9 bases between. The CDR3 spells CASSVGSGKKLFF. CDR3 coding DNA: TGTGCCAGCAGCGTAGGATCAGGGAAAAAACTGTTTTTT.

The rearrangement joins TRBV5-1 to TRBJ2-5; D gene uncertain. Germline V gene lookup returns CDR1 SGHRS and CDR2 YFSETQ. The CDR3 runs to 11 residues. Trimming took off 0 bases at V and 5 bases at J, with 2 bases between the two ends. CDR3 sequence: CASSLAETQYF. CDR3 sequence (DNA): TGCGCCAGCAGCTTGGCGGAGACCCAGTACTTC.

This clone has just one count. The chain joins TRBV4-1 to TRBJ2-7, with TRBD1 matching over 9 bases. V shed 4 bases, J shed 2 bases, and the junction held 9 bases outside the gene matches. In germline, CDR1 is MGHRA, CDR2 YSYEKL. The CDR3 has 16 residues. This CDR3 reads CASSRSGQGWTYEQYV. The CDR3 DNA sequence: TGCGCCAGCAGCCGCTCAGGACAGGGGTGGACCTACGAGCAGTACGTC.

J is TRBJ2-5 and V is TRBV6-5; 7 bases align to TRBD1. The germline V gene has CDR1 MNHEY and CDR2 SVGAGI. With V trimmed by 2 bases and J by 1 base, 7 bases remained unmatched. The CDR3 is made up of 16 amino acids. CDR3 in amino acids: CASSYSLRTGQETQYF. CDR3 DNA sequence: TGTGCCAGCAGTTACAGTCTTCGGACAGGCCAAGAGACCCAGTACTTC.

This rearrangement joins TRBV7-9 to TRBJ2-7, with D possibly TRBD1 on 6 matching bases. Germline CDR1 is SEHNR and CDR2 is FQNEAQ (reference sequence). CDR3 length equals 15 residues. With 2 bases removed from V and 0 bases from J, the gap between germline ends came to 11 bases. The CDR3 loop reads CASSLRQGSSYEQYV. The CDR3 nucleotides read TGTGCCAGCAGCTTACGGCAGGGGAGCTCCTACGAGCAGTACGTC.

The V and J genes are TRBV30 and TRBJ2-7, with TRBD1 as a possible D gene (5 bases). V lost 0 bases and J lost 3, with 12 bases in between. This CDR3 region has 14 residues. In germline, CDR1 is GTSNPN, CDR2 SVGIG (reference sequence). The DNA of the CDR3 is TGTGCCTGGAGTGTAGGGGCTGTATTCTACGAGCAGTACTTC. Protein: CAWSVGAVFYEQYF. The variable domain in full, completed from reference TRBV30 and TRBJ2-7, reads SQTIHQWPATLVQPVGSPLSLECTVEGTSNPNLYWYRQAAGRGLQLLFYSVGIGQISSEVPQNLSASRPQDRQFILSSKKLLLSDSGFYLCAWSVGAVFYEQYFGPGTRLTVT.

This sequence joins TRBV9 and TRBJ1-1; D possibly corresponds to TRBD1 (5 bases). CDR3 length: 14 amino acids. V was trimmed by 0 bases and J by 1 base, leaving 7 bases between them. Germline V gene data show CDR1 as SGDLS and CDR2 as YYNGEE. The chain's CDR3 is CASSVGGENTEAFF. In DNA, the CDR3 is TGTGCCAGCAGCGTAGGGGGGGAGAACACTGAAGCTTTCTTT.

The gene calls are TRBV5-1 and TRBJ1-4, with D hard to call. The length of the CDR3 is 14 residues. With 0 bases removed from V and 7 bases from J, the gap between germline ends came to 10 bases. Germline V CDR1 and CDR2: SGHRS, YFSETQ. The CDR3 protein is CASSLGRLGEKLFF. In nucleotides, the CDR3 is TGCGCCAGCAGCTTGGGACGTCTAGGTGAAAAACTGTTTTTT.

The chain employs TRBV5-6 and TRBJ2-1, with 10 bases identical to TRBD2. The CDR3 runs to 16 residues. Germline V lookup: CDR1 SGHDT, CDR2 YYEEEE. J lost 3 bases, V lost 2 bases, and 5 bases had no gene match. In DNA form, the CDR3 reads TGTGCCAGCAGCTTCTGGCTAGCGGGGGACTACAATGAGCAGTTCTTC. Its protein product is CASSFWLAGDYNEQFF.

This clone was counted a few times. The chain joins TRBV2 to TRBJ2-7; TRBD2 aligns across 11 bases. V lost 4 bases to trimming and J lost 4 bases; unmatched junction nucleotides: 9. This CDR3 has 16 residues. From germline, CDR1 is SNHLY and CDR2 FYNNEI. The DNA of the CDR3 is TGTGCCAGCAGTGGATCACGACTAGCGGGACTTTACGAGCAGTACTTC. Amino acids: CASSGSRLAGLYEQYF.

The chain has TRBV10-1 and TRBJ1-4; 9 bases align to TRBD1. The trim removed 5 bases at V and 5 bases at J, leaving 3 bases unmatched. This CDR3 comprises 14 residues. The germline gives CDR1 WNHNN, CDR2 SYGVQD (reference sequence). The CDR3 DNA reads as TGCGCCAGCAGTCCGGGACAGGGAAATGAAAAACTGTTTTTT. This gives the protein CASSPGQGNEKLFF.

V gene TRBV6-5 combines with J gene TRBJ2-3; 8 bases align to TRBD2. J gave up 0 bases and V 4 bases, and 6 bases lay outside the gene matches. CDR3 length equals 16 residues. CDR1 is MNHEY, CDR2 SVGAGI, per germline. The CDR3 coding sequence is TGTGCCAGCAGTTCCTTTAGCGGGATGAGCACAGATACGCAGTATTTT. It codes for CASSSFSGMSTDTQYF.

V and J are TRBV7-9 and TRBJ2-3, with 10 bases lining up with TRBD2. The V segment lost 1 base and the J segment 0 bases; nucleotides outside the gene matches: 4. Germline CDR1 reads SEHNR; CDR2 reads FQNEAQ (reference sequence). The CDR3 is 17 amino acids. The chain's CDR3 is CASSLGKTSGSTDTQYF. The DNA for the CDR3 is TGTGCCAGCAGCTTAGGGAAGACTAGCGGGAGCACAGATACGCAGTATTTT.

V gene TRBV27 combines with J gene TRBJ2-2, with unresolved D. Germline CDR1 MNHEY, CDR2 SMNVEV (reference sequence). V was clipped by 6 bases and J by 9 bases, with 8 bases between them. This CDR3 is 11 amino acids long. The CDR3 reads CASSLGRELFF. The CDR3 DNA reads as TGTGCCAGCAGCCTCGGTAGGGAGCTGTTTTTT.

The chain uses TRBV7-9 and TRBJ2-5; perhaps TRBD2 as D (7 bases). Trimming shortened V by 5 bases and J by 0 bases, and 16 bases separated the two germline ends. The CDR3 spans 16 residues. Germline V CDR1 and CDR2: SEHNR, FQNEAQ (reference sequence). In DNA form, the CDR3 reads TGTGCCAGCAGCCCACGTGGGGGGGCGTACCAAGAGACCCAGTACTTC. Protein product: CASSPRGGAYQETQYF. The entire variable domain, with the rest obtained from reference TRBV7-9 and TRBJ2-5, is as follows: DTGVSQNPRHKITKRGQNVTFRCDPISEHNRLYWYRQTLGQGPEFLTYFQNEAQLEKSRLLSDRFSAERPKGSFSTLEIQRTEQGDSAMYLCASSPRGGAYQETQYFGPGTRLLVL.

This sequence joins TRBV30 and TRBJ2-7, with D possibly matching TRBD1 (6 bases). The CDR3 spans 13 residues. V was clipped by 3 bases and J by 3 bases, with 12 bases between them. The germline V gene encodes CDR1 GTSNPN and CDR2 SVGIG (reference sequence). As DNA, the CDR3 is TGTGCCTGGAGCACAGGGACGGGCTACGAGCAGTACGTC. Its translation is CAWSTGTGYEQYV.

V usage is TRBV9 and J usage is TRBJ2-5; 12 bases fit TRBD2. The V segment lost 3 bases and the J segment 4 bases; nucleotides outside the gene matches: 4. The CDR3 extends over 15 amino acids. The germline gives CDR1 SGDLS, CDR2 YYNGEE. The CDR3 sequence: CASSAGLAGLETQYF. DNA for the CDR3: TGTGCCAGCAGCGCAGGACTAGCGGGGCTAGAGACCCAGTACTTC. The complete variable domain, with remaining parts taken from reference TRBV9 and TRBJ2-5, reads DSGVTQTPKHLITATGQRVTLRCSPRSGDLSVYWYQQSLDQGLQFLIQYYNGEERAKGNILERFSAQQFPDLHSELNLSSLELGDSALYFCASSAGLAGLETQYFGPGTRLLVL.

J is TRBJ2-3 and V is TRBV5-1, with a possible D match to TRBD2 (5 bases). The CDR3 consists of 15 residues. Trimming took 4 bases from V and 2 from J, leaving 14 bases between them. The germline V gene has CDR1 SGHRS and CDR2 YFSETQ. The CDR3 here is CASSGRDYSTDTQYF. Written as DNA, the CDR3 is TGCGCCAGCAGCGGCCGGGATTACTCCACAGATACGCAGTATTTT.

CDR3 nucleotides: TGTGCCACCATACAGGGTGGAGGCACAGATACGCAGTATTTT. Translating it yields CATIQGGGTDTQYF. The rearrangement uses TRBV19 and TRBJ2-3; tentatively, D is TRBD1 (6 bases). V dropped 10 bases and J dropped 1 base, with 15 bases sitting between them. Germline V gene sequence: CDR1 LNHDA, CDR2 SQIVND (reference sequence). The CDR3 spans 14 residues. Full variable domain (missing parts from reference TRBV19 and TRBJ2-3): DGGITQSPKYLFRKEGQNVTLSCEQNLNHDAMYWYRQDPGQGLRLIYYSQIVNDFQKGDIAEGYSVSREKKESFPLTVTSAQKNPTAFYLCATIQGGGTDTQYFGPGTRLTVL.

The chain joins TRBV28 to TRBJ2-2, with D possibly matching TRBD2 (5 bases). V was trimmed by 7 bases and J by 4 bases, leaving 13 bases between them. This CDR3 is built from 14 residues. Germline V lookup: CDR1 MDHEN, CDR2 SYDVKM. CDR3 sequence: CASTRRAGTGELFF. The CDR3, as DNA: TGTGCCAGCACCCGACGGGCGGGCACCGGGGAGCTGTTTTTT.

DNA of the CDR3: TGTGCCAGTAGTCCTAGGACAGCTAACTATGGCTACACCTTC. Translated: CASSPRTANYGYTF. The chain is built from TRBV19 and TRBJ1-2, with D possibly being TRBD1 (6 bases). CDR1 is LNHDA and CDR2 is SQIVND in the germline V gene (reference sequence). The CDR3 spans 14 residues. Trimming took 5 bases from V and 0 from J, leaving 10 bases between them.

J is TRBJ2-3 and V is TRBV27, with TRBD2 as a possible D gene (5 bases). Germline CDR1 MNHEY, CDR2 SMNVEV (reference sequence). V was shortened by 1 base and J by 5 bases, with 16 bases between the two germline ends. The CDR3 contains 16 residues. CDR3 in amino acids: CASSLLGLALGDTQYF. The CDR3 DNA reads TGTGCCAGCAGTTTATTGGGTCTAGCTCTAGGAGATACGCAGTATTTT.

V gene TRBV18 combines with J gene TRBJ2-3; 9 bases map to TRBD1. Germline lookup yields CDR1 KGHSH and CDR2 LQKENI. J gave up 4 bases and V 4 bases, and 6 bases lay outside the gene matches. This CDR3 is built from 15 residues. CDR3 loop: CASSRNRGPADTQYF. CDR3 in DNA: TGTGCCAGCTCACGAAACAGGGGGCCGGCAGATACGCAGTATTTT.